The 30 T cell receptor beta chains reported below all come from one sample, sequenced in a study of T cell responses to AZD1222 COVID-19 vaccine. Clones were read by immunoSEQ multiplex PCR, and TCRdb kept only the in-frame ones, dropping some. The sample yields 160,000 or so clones, approximately 94% seen once. The sample consisted of peripheral blood, taken on day 0 of AZD1222 vaccination. The receptors derive from an adult in good health.

This rearrangement joins TRBV4-1 to TRBJ2-7; TRBD2 matches at 10 bases. Trimming at V came to 0 bases and at J to 3 bases, leaving 8 bases not matched to a gene. CDR1 is MGHRA, CDR2 YSYEKL, per germline. The CDR3 covers 17 residues. Written as DNA, the CDR3 is TGCGCCAGCAGCCAAGAACTAGCGGGACCCTACTACTACGAGCAGTACTTC. Residues: CASSQELAGPYYYEQYF.

This chain uses TRBV19 with TRBJ2-2; TRBD2 aligns across 11 bases. J lost 1 base, V lost 7 bases, and 2 bases had no gene match. This CDR3 is built from 15 residues. The V gene's germline CDR1 is LNHDA and CDR2 SQIVND (reference sequence). The CDR3 sequence is CASTGTSGNTGELFF. CDR3 DNA sequence: TGTGCCAGTACCGGGACTAGCGGGAACACCGGGGAGCTGTTTTTT.

The chain joins TRBV5-4 to TRBJ2-5; a possible D gene is TRBD1 (6 bases). The V end lost 0 bases, the J end lost 0 bases, and 12 bases lay between the germline ends. The CDR3 totals 16 residues. CDR1 and CDR2 (germline): SGHNT, YYREEE (reference sequence). CDR3 loop: CASSLEAGAYQETQYF. The CDR3, as DNA: TGTGCCAGCAGCTTGGAGGCAGGGGCTTACCAAGAGACCCAGTACTTC.

This chain uses TRBV3-1 (or the pseudogene TRBV3-2) with TRBJ1-6; D is unclear. The length of the CDR3 is 14 residues. CDR1 and CDR2 from the germline V gene are LGHDT and YNNKEL (reference sequence). Trimming cost V 4 bases and J 10 bases, with 14 bases left between them. The CDR3 reads CASSPVRVRSPLHF. Written as DNA, the CDR3 is TGTGCCAGCAGCCCAGTGAGGGTACGGTCACCCCTCCACTTT.

V usage is TRBV5-1 and J usage is TRBJ1-5; D possibly corresponds to TRBD1 (5 bases). The V end was cut by 4 bases, the J end by 6 bases, with 14 bases between. Germline-derived CDR1 and CDR2 are SGHRS and YFSETQ. This CDR3 is built from 14 residues. The CDR3 DNA reads TGCGCCAGCAGCACGGACGGGACGCTTCAGCCCCAGCATTTT. It codes for CASSTDGTLQPQHF.

V and J are TRBV5-6 and TRBJ2-7, with 9 nucleotides matching TRBD2. V lost 4 bases, J lost 5 bases, and 10 bases stayed unmatched. The CDR3 length is 15 residues. Germline CDR1 is SGHDT and CDR2 is YYEEEE. CDR3 residues: CASSGSGTSIHEQYF. The CDR3 nucleotides are TGTGCCAGCAGCGGCAGCGGGACTAGCATCCACGAGCAGTACTTC.

This chain links TRBV5-5 with TRBJ1-2; D remains unclear. Germline lookup yields CDR1 SGHKS and CDR2 YYEKEE (reference sequence). There are 14 residues in the CDR3. With 0 bases removed from V and 1 base from J, the gap between germline ends came to 7 bases. This CDR3 reads CASSLGAYNYGYTF. The CDR3 coding sequence is TGTGCCAGCAGCTTGGGGGCCTATAACTATGGCTACACCTTC.

CDR3 protein: CASTSGMSSGANVLTF. In DNA form, the CDR3 reads TGTGCCAGCACTAGCGGGATGAGCTCTGGGGCCAACGTCCTGACTTTC. This chain connects TRBV11-2 to TRBJ2-6, with TRBD2 matching over 9 bases. Losses at the gene ends were 7 bases for V and 0 bases for J; bases not matched to a gene: 4. Germline values: CDR1 SGHAT, CDR2 FQNNGV. The length of the CDR3 is 16 residues.

V and J are TRBV5-6 and TRBJ1-2; D gene ambiguous. This CDR3 is built from 13 residues. The germline gives CDR1 SGHDT, CDR2 YYEEEE. V was shortened by 3 bases and J by 4 bases, with 10 bases between the two germline ends. DNA for the CDR3: TGTGCCAGCAGCTCCGGGATCCCCTATGGCTACACCTTC. Amino acids: CASSSGIPYGYTF.

The chain employs TRBV28 and TRBJ1-2, with TRBD1 matching 10 bases. Germline V gives CDR1 MDHEN, CDR2 SYDVKM. This CDR3 spans 14 amino acids. The trim removed 7 bases at V and 7 bases at J, leaving 9 bases unmatched. The DNA for the CDR3 is TGTGCCAGCACCAAACGAGGGACAGGGGTTGGCTACACCTTC. Translating it yields CASTKRGTGVGYTF.

This clone was seen only once. CDR3 bases: TGTGCCAGCACAAGAGGGGGGAGGGCGGATGAGCAGTTCTTC. Translated, it gives CASTRGGRADEQFF. V is TRBV27 and J is TRBJ2-1, with D tentatively TRBD2 (7 bases). The ends were cut back, 7 bases at V and 8 bases at J, with 18 bases in the middle. The CDR3 totals 14 residues. In germline, CDR1 is MNHEY, CDR2 SMNVEV (reference sequence).

This sequence joins TRBV11-2 and TRBJ2-1, with TRBD2 as a possible D gene (5 bases). CDR3 length: 15 amino acids. V dropped 5 bases and J dropped 6 bases, with 17 bases sitting between them. Germline V gives CDR1 SGHAT, CDR2 FQNNGV. CDR3 protein: CASSHKPGIGNEQFF. The CDR3 nucleotides are TGTGCCAGCAGCCATAAACCCGGGATCGGCAATGAGCAGTTCTTC. Based on the CDR3 plus reference TRBV11-2 and TRBJ2-1, the full variable domain is EAGVAQSPRYKIIEKRQSVAFWCNPISGHATLYWYQQILGQGPKLLIQFQNNGVVDDSQLPKDRFSAERLKGVDSTLKIQPAKLEDSAVYLCASSHKPGIGNEQFFGPGTRLTVL.

The genes are TRBV12-5 and TRBJ2-7; D unclear. V dropped 1 base and J dropped 2 bases, with 3 bases sitting between them. This CDR3 region has 12 residues. The germline CDR1 and CDR2 sequences are LGHNT and FRNRAP. CDR3 protein: CASGLGTYEQYF. CDR3 bases: TGTGCTAGTGGTTTGGGTACCTACGAGCAGTACTTC.

The V gene is TRBV7-8, the J gene TRBJ2-1; 10 nucleotides align to TRBD2. CDR1 SGHVS and CDR2 FQNEAQ come from the germline V gene. The ends lost 5 bases at V and 3 bases at J; junction bases unmatched: 7. The length of the CDR3 is 16 residues. The CDR3 region is CASSPWTSGYYNEQFF. CDR3 in DNA: TGTGCCAGCAGCCCCTGGACTAGCGGATACTACAATGAGCAGTTCTTC.

The V gene is TRBV10-3, the J gene TRBJ2-3; 9 nucleotides agree with TRBD2. Looked up from germline, CDR1 is ENHRY and CDR2 is SYGVKD. V shed 1 base, J shed 5 bases, and the junction held 7 bases outside the gene matches. This CDR3 has 16 residues. DNA of the CDR3: TGTGCCATCAGTGAGTTGGGCGGGAGGGCTCAAGATACGCAGTATTTT. Translation gives CAISELGGRAQDTQYF.

This chain joins TRBV5-1 and TRBJ1-4; tentative D call: TRBD1 (5 bases). The CDR3 totals 14 residues. Germline V gene data show CDR1 as SGHRS and CDR2 as YFSETQ. Trimming took off 7 bases at V and 2 bases at J, with 12 bases between the two ends. This chain's CDR3 is CASSPGSTNEKLFF. CDR3 DNA: TGCGCCAGCTCACCAGGGAGCACTAATGAAAAACTGTTTTTT.

This chain uses TRBV6-1 with TRBJ1-1; D unclear. From germline, CDR1 is MNHNS and CDR2 SASEGT. V lost 2 bases and J 1 base, leaving 8 bases between the germline ends. The CDR3 is 14 amino acids. CDR3 protein: CASSENSANTEAFF. CDR3 in DNA: TGTGCCAGCAGTGAAAACAGTGCGAACACTGAAGCTTTCTTT.

The rearrangement joins TRBV3-1 (or the pseudogene TRBV3-2) to TRBJ1-2, with D perhaps TRBD1 (6 bases). CDR1 LGHDT and CDR2 YNNKEL come from the germline V gene (reference sequence). The CDR3 extends over 19 amino acids. V gave up 0 bases and J gave up 4 bases, with 24 bases separating them. As DNA, the CDR3 is TGTGCCAGCAGCCAAGAAGATAGCACGGGGGGCGCGAGTCTCTATGGCTACACCTTC. It codes for CASSQEDSTGGASLYGYTF.

V and J are TRBV6-5 and TRBJ2-7; D is perhaps TRBD1 or TRBD2 (5 bases each). The CDR3 extends over 14 amino acids. The V end lost 6 bases, the J end lost 2 bases, and 14 bases lay between the germline ends. Germline values: CDR1 MNHEY, CDR2 SVGAGI. DNA for the CDR3: TGTGCCAGCAGGGCTGCCCGGGGACCCTACGAGCAGTACTTC. Translating gives CASRAARGPYEQYF.

The V gene is TRBV5-4, the J gene TRBJ2-3; 10 nucleotides line up with TRBD2. The CDR3 is 15 amino acids. Unmatched junction bases numbered 3, after V lost 4 bases and J lost 1 base. Germline CDR1 and CDR2: SGHNT and YYREEE (reference sequence). CDR3 loop: CASSPGTSGTDTQYF. CDR3 nucleotide sequence: TGTGCCAGCAGCCCCGGGACTAGCGGCACAGATACGCAGTATTTT. Combining the CDR3 with reference TRBV5-4 and TRBJ2-3 gives the whole variable domain ETGVTQSPTHLIKTRGQQVTLRCSSQSGHNTVSWYQQALGQGPQFIFQYYREEENGRGNFPPRFSGLQFPNYSSELNVNALELDDSALYLCASSPGTSGTDTQYFGPGTRLTVL.

The chain couples TRBV10-3 to TRBJ1-1; D possibly corresponds to TRBD1 (6 bases). Germline V gene sequence: CDR1 ENHRY, CDR2 SYGVKD. The CDR3 runs to 14 residues. The V end was cut by 5 bases, the J end by 0 bases, with 10 bases between. CDR3 coding DNA: TGTGCCATCAGTTCGGACAGACTGAACACTGAAGCTTTCTTT. This sequence encodes CAISSDRLNTEAFF.

This clone was seen only a few times. This chain joins TRBV7-6 and TRBJ2-1, with TRBD2 as a possible D gene (5 bases). V was cut by 1 base and J by 4 bases, with 11 bases left in between. CDR3 length: 15 amino acids. Germline V gene data show CDR1 as SGHVS and CDR2 as FNYEAQ. The CDR3 here is CASSLGLAPYNEQFF. CDR3 DNA: TGTGCCAGCAGCTTAGGGCTAGCTCCTTACAATGAGCAGTTCTTC.

The chain employs TRBV5-4 and TRBJ2-3, with D possibly matching TRBD2 (7 bases). The germline gives CDR1 SGHNT, CDR2 YYREEE (reference sequence). The V and J ends lost 7 bases and 0 bases respectively, with 9 bases between them. CDR3 length: 13 residues. The CDR3 DNA reads TGTGCCAGCGGGGGGGCGAGCACAGATACGCAGTATTTT. This sequence encodes CASGGASTDTQYF.

The V and J genes are TRBV30 and TRBJ1-1, with no clear D. The germline V gene encodes CDR1 GTSNPN and CDR2 SVGIG (reference sequence). V dropped 8 bases and J dropped 0 bases, with 10 bases sitting between them. The CDR3 is 12 amino acids. CDR3 amino acids: CAAGVMNTEAFF. CDR3 bases: TGTGCCGCCGGGGTCATGAACACTGAAGCTTTCTTT.

The genes are TRBV13 and TRBJ2-3; D unresolved. Germline V lookup: CDR1 PRHDT, CDR2 FYEKMQ (reference sequence). Trimming cost V 2 bases and J 1 base, with 7 bases left between them. The CDR3 sequence is 14 residues long. The CDR3 loop is CASSLMSGTDTQYF. The CDR3 region has the DNA TGTGCCAGCAGCTTAATGTCCGGCACAGATACGCAGTATTTT.

The J gene is TRBJ2-5, the V gene TRBV15; perhaps TRBD1 as D (6 bases). This CDR3 comprises 13 residues. Trimming left V 5 bases short and J 5 bases short, with 12 bases between. Germline V CDR1 and CDR2: LNHNV, YYDKDF (reference sequence). The CDR3 DNA sequence: TGTGCCACCAGCCCTCAGGGGTCTGAGACCCAGTACTTC. Amino acid sequence: CATSPQGSETQYF. Combining the CDR3 with reference TRBV15 and TRBJ2-5 gives the whole variable domain DAMVIQNPRYQVTQFGKPVTLSCSQTLNHNVMYWYQQKSSQAPKLLFHYYDKDFNNEADTPDNFQSRRPNTSFCFLDIRSPGLGDTAMYLCATSPQGSETQYFGPGTRLLVL.

The genes are TRBV7-2 and TRBJ1-1; 8 nucleotides align to TRBD1. There are 15 residues in the CDR3. Germline assignment: CDR1 SGHTA and CDR2 FQGNSA. V lost 5 bases and J lost 3; bases outside the gene matches: 8. CDR3 DNA: TGTGCCAGCAGCCTTCAGGGGACAGGACACACTGAAGCTTTCTTT. This translates into CASSLQGTGHTEAFF.

The chain combines TRBV30 with TRBJ1-3, with D hard to call. V lost 1 base, J lost 0 bases, and 10 bases lay in between. The CDR3 is 15 residues long. The germline V gene encodes CDR1 GTSNPN and CDR2 SVGIG (reference sequence). CDR3 sequence (DNA): TGTGCCTGGAGTGCCAGCTTAGTCTCTGGAAACACCATATATTTT. It codes for CAWSASLVSGNTIYF.

This rearrangement joins TRBV2 to TRBJ1-1, with D possibly matching TRBD1 (5 bases). The length of the CDR3 is 17 residues. In germline, CDR1 is SNHLY, CDR2 FYNNEI. V lost 2 bases and J 0 bases, leaving 16 bases between the germline ends. CDR3 in amino acids: CASSETLLYRMNTEAFF. The CDR3 DNA reads TGTGCCAGCAGTGAAACCCTCCTATACAGGATGAACACTGAAGCTTTCTTT.

The chain employs TRBV11-2 and TRBJ1-3, with unresolved D. Trimming removed 4 bases from V and 4 bases from J, with 17 bases in between. Germline assignment: CDR1 SGHAT and CDR2 FQNNGV. This CDR3 region has 16 residues. The CDR3 coding sequence is TGTGCCAGCAGCTCTCGAACGGAGGGATTGGGAAACACCATATATTTT. This sequence encodes CASSSRTEGLGNTIYF.